This T cell receptor (beta chain) is from a study of control samples from healthy donors and cancer patients. Trimming left V 2 bases short and J 0 bases short, with 19 bases between. CDR1 and CDR2 from the germline V gene are SGHDN and FVKESK. This CDR3 has 18 residues. Profiled with immunoSEQ multiplex PCR; TCRdb holds only in-frame clones, not every one. The sample lists roughly 69,000 clones; 80% to 90% were seen once. This chain joins TRBV14 and TRBJ1-2; D gene uncertain. This TCR was recovered from a woman between 45 and 65 years old with head and neck cancer. Material for sequencing was PBMCs. CDR3 in amino acids: CASSQLGPPNGANYGYTF. The CDR3 region has the DNA TGTGCCAGCAGCCAACTCGGGCCTCCTAACGGGGCTAACTATGGCTACACCTTC.